This T cell receptor (beta chain) derives from a study of shared clonotypes between healthy human individuals. Study-wide context: Per donor, CD8 memory used one plate, CD8 naive used two, CD4 memory used three and CD4 naive used three.

The J segment lost 1 base and the V segment lost 4 bases, leaving 10 bases of the junction unmatched. The V gene's germline CDR1 is SGHRS and CDR2 YFSETQ. This CDR3 comprises 16 residues. Clones were read by immunoSEQ multiplex PCR, and TCRdb kept only the in-frame ones, dropping some. Counted here are 2 million to 2.5 million clones, just over 90% occurring once; the ten biggest clones make up around 0.4%. Recent acute infections and vaccinations were absent in the healthy HIV-negative adult donors. The CD4+ fraction was divided into a CD45RA+ naive subset and a CD45RA-negative memory subset. The chain has TRBV5-1 and TRBJ1-1, with 7 bases lining up with TRBD1. Sequencing used naive CD4+ T cells from PBMCs. Subset given: CD45RA+ positively selected. The source of this sequence is a man in his late teens or twenties in good health. Some clones in this sample may be carry-over from other donors' samples. The CDR3: CASSLPADRANTEAFF. As DNA, the CDR3 is TGCGCCAGCAGCCTCCCCGCCGACAGGGCGAACACTGAAGCTTTCTTT.